The 21 T cell receptor beta chains below come from one sample, sequenced in a study of T-cell memory formation after mild COVID-19. One entry per CDR3 protein results from TCRdb running MiXCR on the 5' RACE reads. The table includes under 300,000 distinct CDR3 sequences, roughly 10% detected once. Sequenced material: PBMCs or a T cell subset sorted from them (not recorded which). The receptors shown here come from a man between 18 and 35 years old who had mild COVID-19 (a few samples of this study predate the infection). Cell type and time point are not known.

Only a few counts were recorded for this clonotype. The chain couples TRBV6-5 to TRBJ1-1; no definite D call. The V end was cut by 1 base, the J end by 4 bases, with 13 bases between. There are 15 residues in the CDR3. CDR1 is MNHEY, CDR2 SVGAGI, per germline. The chain's CDR3 is CASSYFVNSGTEAFF. The CDR3 DNA reads as TGTGCCAGCAGTTACTTCGTGAACAGCGGCACTGAAGCTTTCTTT.

Only a few counts were recorded for this clonotype. The junction differs from germline at one of its ends, possibly a read error. V is TRBV7-2 and J is TRBJ2-4; 9 bases are shared with TRBD1. This CDR3 has 13 amino acids. Germline values: CDR1 SGHTA, CDR2 FQGNSA. This CDR3 reads CASSLQGRQGVIF. The CDR3 nucleotides read TGTGCCAGCAGCCTTCAGGGGAGACAGGGGGTGATCTTC.

This clonotype was seen more than once but under ten times. The rearrangement joins TRBV4-2 to TRBJ2-7; D is undetermined. The germline V gene has CDR1 LGHNA and CDR2 YNFKEQ. V was pared by 0 bases and J by 1 base, with 4 bases between. The CDR3 loop spans 13 amino acids. CDR3 protein: CASSQDLSYEQYF. The CDR3 coding sequence is TGTGCCAGCAGCCAAGATCTATCCTACGAGCAGTACTTC.

In its sample, this clonotype was seen a few times. The rearrangement joins TRBV29-1 to TRBJ2-7, with TRBD2 matching over 7 bases. Trimming took 1 base from V and 4 from J; bases not matched to a gene: 16. The CDR3 spans 17 residues. Germline V gene lookup returns CDR1 SQVTM and CDR2 ANQGSEA. The CDR3 loop reads CSVEVTGGRGRMYEQYF. CDR3 DNA sequence: TGCAGCGTTGAAGTTACGGGGGGTCGGGGTAGGATGTACGAGCAGTACTTC.

The V call is TRBV4-3, the J call TRBJ2-3; D call uncertain. CDR3 length: 14 residues. Between the trimmed V and J ends, which lost 0 bases and 0 bases, there was a span of 4 bases. Germline lookup yields CDR1 LGHNA and CDR2 YSLEER. The chain's CDR3 is CASSQDGSTDTQYF. The CDR3 region has the DNA TGCGCCAGCAGCCAAGACGGAAGCACAGATACGCAGTATTTT.

CDR3 coding DNA: TGCGCCAGCAGCCCGGTGGACCAGAACACTGAAGCTTTCTTT. Protein: CASSPVDQNTEAFF. The V gene is TRBV5-1, the J gene TRBJ1-1; D is unresolved. V lost 4 bases and J 1 base, leaving 11 bases between the germline ends. Germline V gives CDR1 SGHRS, CDR2 YFSETQ. This CDR3 is built from 14 residues.

The chain recombines TRBV15 with TRBJ2-7; D is possibly TRBD1 or TRBD2 (5 bases each). The CDR3 has 14 amino acids. Germline V gene lookup returns CDR1 LNHNV and CDR2 YYDKDF (reference sequence). V was shortened by 0 bases and J by 3 bases, with 9 bases between the two germline ends. DNA for the CDR3: TGTGCCACCAGCAGAGATGAGGGGAACTACGAGCAGTACTTC. The encoded protein is CATSRDEGNYEQYF.

This clonotype was observed many times. The chain uses TRBV7-2 and TRBJ2-5, with D possibly being TRBD1 (6 bases). Germline CDR1 is SGHTA and CDR2 is FQGNSA. CDR3 length: 13 residues. V lost 3 bases and J lost 5, with 10 bases in between. The CDR3 loop is CASSFTGFETQYF. The CDR3 DNA follows: TGTGCCAGCAGCTTTACAGGGTTTGAGACCCAGTACTTC.

This clonotype was counted a few times. V and J are TRBV5-1 and TRBJ1-5; D gene unclear. V lost 4 bases to trimming and J lost 6 bases, with 14 bases between them. The length of the CDR3 is 14 residues. Looked up from germline, CDR1 is SGHRS and CDR2 is YFSETQ. CDR3 loop: CASSPFGSAQPQHF. The DNA of the CDR3 is TGCGCCAGCAGCCCCTTCGGGTCCGCTCAGCCCCAGCATTTT.

In its sample, this clonotype was seen a few times. The chain combines TRBV18 with TRBJ2-4, with D possibly being TRBD2 (6 bases). The V end was cut by 3 bases, the J end by 7 bases, with 13 bases between. The germline V gene has CDR1 KGHSH and CDR2 LQKENI. CDR3 length: 14 amino acids. CDR3 nucleotides: TGTGCCAGCTCACCCTCGGGGGAGCGGAACATTCAGTACTTC. It translates to CASSPSGERNIQYF. The entire variable domain, with the rest obtained from reference TRBV18 and TRBJ2-4, is as follows: NAGVMQNPRHLVRRRGQEARLRCSPMKGHSHVYWYRQLPEEGLKFMVYLQKENIIDESGMPKERFSAEFPKEGPSILRIQQVVRGDSAAYFCASSPSGERNIQYFGAGTRLSVL.

The gene calls are TRBV10-3 and TRBJ2-3, with TRBD1 matching 9 bases. This CDR3 contains 15 residues. Germline values: CDR1 ENHRY, CDR2 SYGVKD. The ends lost 2 bases at V and 5 bases at J; junction bases unmatched: 5. CDR3 sequence (DNA): TGTGCCATCAGTGAGGAGGGACAGGGAAAAGATACGCAGTATTTT. It is translated as CAISEEGQGKDTQYF.

The rearrangement joins TRBV29-1 to TRBJ2-7, with TRBD2 identical over 8 bases. The CDR3 contains 15 residues. Germline loops: CDR1 SQVTM, CDR2 ANQGSEA. The ends lost 0 bases at V and 3 bases at J; junction bases unmatched: 7. The CDR3 region is CSVEDPQRGNYEQYF. The CDR3 bases are TGCAGCGTTGAAGATCCCCAGCGGGGGAACTACGAGCAGTACTTC.

This rearrangement joins TRBV27 to TRBJ2-3, with TRBD1 matching over 10 bases. J lost 3 bases, V lost 4 bases, and 4 bases had no gene match. The CDR3 has 15 amino acids. Germline CDR1 and CDR2: MNHEY and SMNVEV (reference sequence). The chain's CDR3 is CASSWTGGRTDTQYF. CDR3 coding DNA: TGTGCCAGCAGTTGGACAGGGGGACGGACAGATACGCAGTATTTT.

J is TRBJ2-1 and V is TRBV28; 7 nucleotides line up with TRBD1. The CDR3 is made up of 15 amino acids. The V segment lost 7 bases and the J segment 7 bases; nucleotides outside the gene matches: 13. Per germline, CDR1 MDHEN and CDR2 SYDVKM. CDR3 protein: CASTFVHGTVNEQFF. The CDR3 DNA sequence: TGTGCCAGCACCTTTGTCCACGGGACAGTTAATGAGCAGTTCTTC.

This clonotype was picked up a small number of times. This sequence joins TRBV11-2 and TRBJ2-7, with TRBD1 matching 8 bases. J was trimmed by 2 bases and V by 3 bases; bases with no gene match: 0. Per germline, CDR1 SGHAT and CDR2 FQNNGV. This CDR3 region has 13 residues. The CDR3 DNA reads TGTGCCAGCAGCTTGGACAGGGCCTACGAGCAGTACTTC. It yields the protein CASSLDRAYEQYF.

This chain connects TRBV6-5 to TRBJ2-1; 14 nucleotides line up with TRBD2. Trimming took 6 bases from V and 8 from J; bases not matched to a gene: 6. Germline values: CDR1 MNHEY, CDR2 SVGAGI. The length of the CDR3 is 15 residues. DNA of the CDR3: TGTGCCAGCAGATTCGAGACTAGCGGGGGGGATGAGCAGTTCTTC. Its protein product is CASRFETSGGDEQFF.

J is TRBJ2-3 and V is TRBV12-3 or TRBV12-4; perhaps TRBD2 as D (5 bases). The CDR3 spans 11 residues. Trimming took 5 bases from V and 6 from J, leaving 6 bases between them. This CDR3 is CASSKRDTQYF. CDR3 DNA sequence: TGTGCCAGCAGTAAGCGGGATACGCAGTATTTT.

In its sample, this clonotype was seen a few times. J is TRBJ2-3 and V is TRBV12-3 or TRBV12-4; D may be TRBD2 (6 bases). The CDR3 is 14 amino acids. The ends were cut back, 4 bases at V and 2 bases at J, with 10 bases in the middle. CDR3: CASSYLAYTDTQYF. CDR3 DNA sequence: TGTGCCAGCAGTTACCTAGCGTACACAGATACGCAGTATTTT.

This clonotype was seen at least ten times. The chain has TRBV28 and TRBJ1-2, with a tentative D call TRBD1 (6 bases). V lost 6 bases and J lost 7, with 15 bases in between. CDR1 and CDR2 from the germline V gene are MDHEN and SYDVKM. This CDR3 spans 13 amino acids. In DNA, the CDR3 is TGTGCCAGCAGCTACACTCAGGGGACTGGCTACACCTTC. Translating gives CASSYTQGTGYTF.

This clonotype was observed a handful of times. This chain uses TRBV7-3 with TRBJ1-3; D perhaps matches TRBD1 (5 bases). Germline CDR1 SGHTA, CDR2 FQGTGA. This CDR3 is 15 amino acids long. Trimming pared 5 bases from V and 10 bases from J, leaving 21 bases between. Written as DNA, the CDR3 is TGTGCCAGCAGCCTGGGAGGCACGGTGGGGGGAACCATATATTTT. This codes for CASSLGGTVGGTIYF.

This rearrangement joins TRBV5-6 to TRBJ2-2, with 13 nucleotides matching TRBD2. The V and J ends lost 3 bases and 2 bases, in that order; junction bases with no gene match: 4. The CDR3 is made up of 17 amino acids. Germline loops: CDR1 SGHDT, CDR2 YYEEEE. The CDR3 loop is CASSWTSGGQNTGELFF. CDR3 sequence (DNA): TGTGCCAGCAGCTGGACTAGCGGGGGCCAAAACACCGGGGAGCTGTTTTTT.